The 27 T cell receptor beta chains below come from one sample, sequenced in a study of early T cells in non-severe SARS-CoV-2 infection. Each CDR3 protein is one row after TCRdb ran MiXCR on the 5' RACE reads. The data contain 68,000 or so distinct CDR3 sequences, 13% of them singletons. Source material: whole blood. These receptors all stem from an adult who was a healthcare worker with PCR-confirmed SARS-CoV-2 infection or an uninfected control (not recorded which).

The rearrangement links TRBV10-3 to TRBJ1-3; D gene unclear. The germline CDR1 and CDR2 sequences are ENHRY and SYGVKD. The CDR3 sequence is 12 residues long. Trimming took 8 bases from V and 0 from J, leaving 5 bases between them. The CDR3 protein is CAIVSSGNTIYF. Written as DNA, the CDR3 is TGTGCCATCGTAAGCTCTGGAAACACCATATATTTT.

There are many counts of this clonotype. J is TRBJ2-7 and V is TRBV20-1, with D tentatively TRBD1 (5 bases). Germline loops: CDR1 DFQATT, CDR2 SNEGSKA (reference sequence). The V and J ends lost 2 bases and 7 bases respectively, with 24 bases between them. The CDR3 extends over 16 amino acids. The CDR3 region has the DNA TGCAGTGCTAGAAACCGCGACAGCCGATTACGGAGTGAGCAGTACTTC. It translates to CSARNRDSRLRSEQYF.

This clonotype was picked up many times. The chain is built from TRBV12-3 or TRBV12-4 and TRBJ1-6; D unresolved. The ends were cut back, 1 base at V and 7 bases at J, with 8 bases in the middle. This CDR3 has 14 amino acids. In DNA, the CDR3 is TGTGCCAGCAGTTTAGGGGGTCAGAATTCACCCCTCCACTTT. Amino acids: CASSLGGQNSPLHF.

This clonotype was picked up many times. The CDR3: CASSLGGAVTDTQYF. The CDR3 nucleotides are TGCGCCAGCAGCTTGGGGGGGGCCGTCACAGATACGCAGTATTTT. This chain links TRBV5-1 with TRBJ2-3; the D gene could be TRBD1 or TRBD2 (6 bases each). The CDR3 extends over 15 amino acids. Germline CDR1 reads SGHRS; CDR2 reads YFSETQ. The V end was cut by 0 bases, the J end by 2 bases, with 10 bases between.

The chain has TRBV2 and TRBJ2-2; the D is unclear. The CDR3 covers 13 residues. The ends were cut back, 4 bases at V and 6 bases at J, with 9 bases in the middle. Germline CDR1 is SNHLY and CDR2 is FYNNEI. CDR3 protein: CASSGLRSGELFF. In DNA form, the CDR3 reads TGTGCCAGCAGTGGTCTGCGGTCCGGGGAGCTGTTTTTT.

The chain links TRBV5-6 to TRBJ1-6; 9 bases agree with TRBD1. Trimming at V came to 3 bases and at J to 5 bases, leaving 6 bases not matched to a gene. Germline lookup yields CDR1 SGHDT and CDR2 YYEEEE. This CDR3 has 16 amino acids. The CDR3 is CASSSDRGLHNSPLHF. CDR3 nucleotide sequence: TGTGCCAGCAGCTCGGACAGGGGCCTCCATAATTCACCCCTCCACTTT.

This clonotype turned up a few times. The chain carries TRBV7-3 and TRBJ2-5, with 7 bases fitting TRBD1. Trimming cost V 1 base and J 4 bases; bases outside gene matches: 9. This CDR3 has 16 residues. Per the germline V gene, CDR1 is SGHTA and CDR2 is FQGTGA. As DNA, the CDR3 is TGTGCCAGCAGCTTAAAGGCACAGGGGACGGGAGAGACCCAGTACTTC. Amino acid sequence: CASSLKAQGTGETQYF.

Concerning this clonotype: A much larger clone lies a single base off, so this may be a read error. This chain uses TRBV9 with TRBJ1-1; D possibly corresponds to TRBD1 (5 bases). The CDR3 totals 15 residues. From germline, CDR1 is SGDLS and CDR2 YYNGEE. Trimming took 0 bases from V and 2 from J, leaving 11 bases between them. The CDR3 DNA reads TGTGCCAGCAGCGTAGAGAGACAGAGAAACACTGAAGCTTTCTTT. Encoded protein: CASSVERQRNTEAFF. The variable domain in full, with the rest retrieved from reference TRBV9 and TRBJ1-1, is DSGVTQTPKHLITATGQRVTLRCSPRSGDLSVYWYQQSLDQGLQFLIQYYNGEERAKGNILERFSAQQFPDLHSELNLSSLELGDSALYFCASSVERQRNTEAFFGQGTRLTVV.

V gene TRBV3-1 combines with J gene TRBJ2-7; D not certain. Looked up from germline, CDR1 is LGHDT and CDR2 is YNNKEL (reference sequence). This CDR3 is 12 amino acids long. Trimming shortened V by 2 bases and J by 6 bases, and 8 bases separated the two germline ends. This CDR3 reads CASSQRLREQYF. The DNA of the CDR3 is TGTGCCAGCAGCCAAAGGCTCCGCGAGCAGTACTTC.

The sample holds many counts of this clonotype. The chain uses TRBV3-1 and TRBJ2-5, with a tentative D call TRBD2 (6 bases). Germline V gives CDR1 LGHDT, CDR2 YNNKEL (reference sequence). The CDR3 runs 13 residues. The V gene lost 4 bases and the J gene lost 2 bases, with 8 bases spanning the gap. CDR3 sequence reads: CASSPEGQETQYF. The CDR3 region has the DNA TGTGCCAGCAGCCCGGAGGGGCAAGAGACCCAGTACTTC.

This clonotype was seen more than once but under ten times. The chain employs TRBV10-3 and TRBJ1-2; TRBD1 matches 8 bases. Germline lookup yields CDR1 ENHRY and CDR2 SYGVKD. V lost 10 bases to trimming and J lost 7 bases; unmatched junction nucleotides: 2. CDR3 length: 10 amino acids. DNA for the CDR3: TGTGCCACGGGACAGGCTGGCTACACCTTC. Translation: CATGQAGYTF.

The rearrangement uses TRBV2 and TRBJ2-7; D is possibly TRBD2 (6 bases). V was clipped by 8 bases and J by 2 bases, with 13 bases between them. The CDR3 consists of 13 residues. The V gene's germline CDR1 is SNHLY and CDR2 FYNNEI. The CDR3: CASRVGGTYEQYF. The CDR3 region has the DNA TGTGCCAGCCGCGTGGGAGGAACCTACGAGCAGTACTTC.

This clonotype was detected only a few times. The chain carries TRBV15 and TRBJ2-3; TRBD1 agrees at 7 bases. CDR1 is LNHNV and CDR2 is YYDKDF in the germline V gene (reference sequence). Trimming took 1 base from V and 5 from J; bases not matched to a gene: 0. The CDR3 is 13 residues long. CDR3 sequence (DNA): TGTGCCACCAGCAGAGCAGGGGGAGATACGCAGTATTTT. Protein product: CATSRAGGDTQYF.

This chain links TRBV7-2 with TRBJ2-7; the match to TRBD2 covers 9 bases. CDR1 is SGHTA, CDR2 FQGNSA, per germline. V gave up 4 bases and J gave up 1 base; unmatched junction bases: 5. This CDR3 comprises 15 residues. The CDR3 nucleotides are TGTGCCAGCAGCTCCTTAGCGGGGGCTTCCTACGAGCAGTACTTC. This translates into CASSSLAGASYEQYF.

The gene calls are TRBV7-2 and TRBJ2-7, with a possible D match to TRBD1 (6 bases). The ends were cut back, 5 bases at V and 2 bases at J, with 13 bases in the middle. CDR1 is SGHTA, CDR2 FQGNSA, per germline. The CDR3 loop spans 14 amino acids. The CDR3 spells CASSAGTPPYEQYF. In nucleotides, the CDR3 is TGTGCCAGCAGCGCCGGGACACCGCCCTACGAGCAGTACTTC.

In DNA form, the CDR3 reads TGTGCTAGTGGACCAGGGGGCGCGAACACTGAAGCTTTCTTT. It codes for CASGPGGANTEAFF. The chain has TRBV12-5 and TRBJ1-1; 8 positions match TRBD1. J was trimmed by 1 base and V by 6 bases; bases with no gene match: 4. The CDR3 extends over 14 amino acids. CDR1 LGHNT and CDR2 FRNRAP come from the germline V gene.

This clonotype showed up many times. V gene TRBV10-2 combines with J gene TRBJ2-2, with 11 bases that match TRBD1. The V segment lost 7 bases and the J segment 5 bases; nucleotides outside the gene matches: 6. Germline lookup yields CDR1 WSHSY and CDR2 SAAADI. CDR3 length: 15 amino acids. CDR3 nucleotides: TGCGCCAGCACGGACAGGGGGCCAGTTACCGGGGAGCTGTTTTTT. Protein sequence: CASTDRGPVTGELFF.

V usage is TRBV9 and J usage is TRBJ2-3; D unresolved. CDR1 and CDR2 from the germline V gene are SGDLS and YYNGEE. The CDR3 sequence is 12 residues long. V lost 4 bases and J 9 bases, leaving 12 bases between the germline ends. CDR3 sequence: CASSPPAQTQYF. CDR3 coding DNA: TGTGCCAGCAGCCCGCCTGCCCAAACGCAGTATTTT.

In its sample, this clonotype was seen many times. V usage is TRBV12-3 or TRBV12-4 and J usage is TRBJ2-1, with no clear D. Trimming took 3 bases from V and 2 from J, leaving 5 bases between them. CDR3 length: 13 amino acids. DNA of the CDR3: TGTGCCAGCAGTTTCGGGCCCTACAATGAGCAGTTCTTC. Translating gives CASSFGPYNEQFF.

The gene calls are TRBV9 and TRBJ2-7; 10 bases agree with TRBD1. J was trimmed by 2 bases and V by 0 bases; bases with no gene match: 8. This CDR3 spans 17 amino acids. Germline lookup yields CDR1 SGDLS and CDR2 YYNGEE. The CDR3 spells CASSVGGPDRGTYEQYF. The CDR3 region has the DNA TGTGCCAGCAGCGTAGGGGGGCCGGACAGGGGGACCTACGAGCAGTACTTC.

This clonotype was observed a handful of times. The chain carries TRBV4-2 and TRBJ2-7; 11 nucleotides line up with TRBD2. J was trimmed by 3 bases and V by 1 base; bases with no gene match: 5. The germline gives CDR1 LGHNA, CDR2 YNFKEQ. The CDR3 is 16 residues long. CDR3 residues: CASSQGPSGGIYEQYF. CDR3 sequence (DNA): TGTGCCAGCAGCCAAGGCCCTAGCGGGGGGATCTACGAGCAGTACTTC.

Only a few counts were recorded for this clonotype. Written as DNA, the CDR3 is TGTGCCAGTCTAGGACTCCCTAAGATCTACGAGCAGTACTTC. Translation gives CASLGLPKIYEQYF. The J gene is TRBJ2-7, the V gene TRBV6-2 or TRBV6-3; D might be TRBD2 (5 bases). Germline CDR1 and CDR2: MNHEY and SVGEGT. CDR3 length: 14 amino acids. Trimming cost V 9 bases and J 3 bases, with 18 bases left between them.

This chain uses TRBV9 with TRBJ2-1; perhaps D is TRBD1 or TRBD2 (6 bases each). The CDR3 sequence is 17 residues long. Deletions cut 2 bases from V and 0 bases from J, with 15 bases between. Germline CDR1 and CDR2: SGDLS and YYNGEE. CDR3 nucleotide sequence: TGTGCCAGCAGCGTCCACACCCCGGGGGCCTCCTACAATGAGCAGTTCTTC. It specifies CASSVHTPGASYNEQFF. The whole variable domain, remainder taken from reference TRBV9 and TRBJ2-1, is DSGVTQTPKHLITATGQRVTLRCSPRSGDLSVYWYQQSLDQGLQFLIQYYNGEERAKGNILERFSAQQFPDLHSELNLSSLELGDSALYFCASSVHTPGASYNEQFFGPGTRLTVL.

The gene calls are TRBV29-1 and TRBJ1-6, with 9 bases fitting TRBD1. CDR1 is SQVTM, CDR2 ANQGSEA, per germline. This CDR3 has 12 residues. V lost 7 bases, J lost 10 bases, and 5 bases stayed unmatched. CDR3 in DNA: TGCAGCGCTGGGACAGGGTCCTCACCCCTCCACTTT. Protein product: CSAGTGSSPLHF.

This clonotype was recorded a few times. J is TRBJ2-3 and V is TRBV29-1; TRBD1 might be the D (6 bases). The CDR3 runs 16 residues. Germline CDR1 SQVTM, CDR2 ANQGSEA. V lost 4 bases to trimming and J lost 0 bases, with 17 bases between them. CDR3 nucleotide sequence: TGCAGCGTTGTTCTCATCAGGGGTAGTAGCACAGATACGCAGTATTTT. It encodes CSVVLIRGSSTDTQYF.

This clonotype was found many times. The chain uses TRBV18 and TRBJ2-5; no clear D. Germline V gene lookup returns CDR1 KGHSH and CDR2 LQKENI. The CDR3 has 13 residues. Trimming pared 6 bases from V and 3 bases from J, leaving 11 bases between. CDR3 DNA sequence: TGTGCCAGCTCGAGCAACAGTGAAGAGACCCAGTACTTC. Encoded protein: CASSSNSEETQYF.

In the case of this clonotype: A much larger clone differs from this one at a single base, so this may be a read error. The chain links TRBV5-1 to TRBJ1-4; perhaps TRBD1 as D (6 bases). Germline CDR1 and CDR2: SGHRS and YFSETQ. This CDR3 contains 14 residues. CDR3 DNA sequence: TGCGCCAGCAGGGGACACGGAGGGGGAGAAAGACTGTTTTTT. Protein product: CASRGHGGGERLFF.